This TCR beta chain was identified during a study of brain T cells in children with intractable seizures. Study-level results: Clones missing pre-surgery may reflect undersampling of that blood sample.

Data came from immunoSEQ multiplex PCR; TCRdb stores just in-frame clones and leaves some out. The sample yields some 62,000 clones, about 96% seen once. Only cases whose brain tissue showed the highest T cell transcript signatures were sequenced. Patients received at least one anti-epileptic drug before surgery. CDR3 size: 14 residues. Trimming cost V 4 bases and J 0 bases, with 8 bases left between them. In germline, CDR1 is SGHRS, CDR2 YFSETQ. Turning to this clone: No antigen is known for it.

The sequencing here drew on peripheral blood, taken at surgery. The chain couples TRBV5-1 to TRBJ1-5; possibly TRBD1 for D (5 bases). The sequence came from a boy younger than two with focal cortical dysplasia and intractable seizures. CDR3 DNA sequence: TGCGCCAGCAGCCGAGACAGTAGCAATCAGCCCCAGCATTTT. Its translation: CASSRDSSNQPQHF.